Below are 8 T cell receptor beta chains sequenced from a single sample in a study of cytomegalovirus exposure and HLA in healthy donors (dated by TCRdb to 2017 to 2019). The library was prepared using the immunoSEQ multiplex PCR assay. A mixture of 60 forward primers for TCR Vbeta segments and 13 reverse primers for TCR Jbeta segments was used in the multiplex PCR. Sourced from immuneACCESS, this table was stored by TCRdb with only in-frame sequences that have V and J called. A share of the clones is absent; for the studies checked, an unresolved V gene accounts for under half, and the remainder has no known explanation. The sample has 100,000 or so clones on record, around 80% of them singletons. The ten largest account for 6.9% of the sample. The sequenced sample consisted of PBMCs. The origin of the receptors is a man between 25 and 39 years old in good health and CMV-seropositive.

V is TRBV4-3 and J is TRBJ2-1; the match to TRBD2 covers 11 bases. Trimming removed 1 base from V and 2 bases from J; junction bases left unmatched: 4. Germline V lookup: CDR1 LGHNA, CDR2 YSLEER. The CDR3 covers 17 residues. CDR3 sequence (DNA): TGCGCCAGCAGCCAAGCTAGACTAGCGGGGCCCTACAATGAGCAGTTCTTC. It specifies CASSQARLAGPYNEQFF.

About this clone: The same CDR3 can be traced to other DNA sequences in this sample. The chain employs TRBV29-1 and TRBJ1-1; tentative D call: TRBD1 (5 bases). The CDR3 is 13 residues long. CDR1 and CDR2 (germline): SQVTM, ANQGSEA. V dropped 6 bases and J dropped 0 bases, with 11 bases sitting between them. This CDR3 reads CSVEGRMNTEAFF. The CDR3, as DNA: TGCAGCGTGGAGGGACGGATGAACACTGAAGCTTTCTTT.

This clone was detected a few times. This rearrangement joins TRBV10-3 to TRBJ2-2, with 11 bases aligning to TRBD2. V was clipped by 4 bases and J by 0 bases; unmatched bases: 7. Germline V gene lookup returns CDR1 ENHRY and CDR2 SYGVKD. The CDR3 loop spans 18 amino acids. In DNA, the CDR3 is TGTGCCATCAGTGTAAAACTAGCGGGAGTTTCGAACACCGGGGAGCTGTTTTTT. Its translation is CAISVKLAGVSNTGELFF.

The V gene is TRBV19, the J gene TRBJ2-2; weak D call: TRBD1 (6 bases). The germline gives CDR1 LNHDA, CDR2 SQIVND (reference sequence). The CDR3 consists of 15 residues. V was trimmed by 1 base and J by 3 bases, leaving 9 bases between them. CDR3 loop: CASSIVTGYTGELFF. The CDR3 region has the DNA TGTGCCAGTAGTATAGTGACAGGCTACACCGGGGAGCTGTTTTTT.

The V gene is TRBV18, the J gene TRBJ2-4; 9 bases match TRBD1. This CDR3 has 15 amino acids. Germline V gene sequence: CDR1 KGHSH, CDR2 LQKENI. The ends lost 6 bases at V and 4 bases at J; junction bases unmatched: 7. In DNA, the CDR3 is TGTGCCAGCTCCCGGACAGGGGAAGGGAAAAACATTCAGTACTTC. This encodes CASSRTGEGKNIQYF.

The chain carries TRBV7-2 and TRBJ2-5, with 9 nucleotides matching TRBD2. The germline V gene has CDR1 SGHTA and CDR2 FQGNSA. The ends lost 4 bases at V and 3 bases at J; junction bases unmatched: 18. This CDR3 contains 19 residues. The CDR3 bases are TGTGCCAGCAGCTCCCCATGGGGGCGACTAGCGGCTAATGAAGAGACCCAGTACTTC. This translates into CASSSPWGRLAANEETQYF.

This clone turned up a few times. The genes are TRBV4-1 and TRBJ1-4, with D possibly being TRBD1 (6 bases). V was trimmed by 0 bases and J by 2 bases, leaving 19 bases between them. This CDR3 is built from 19 residues. Germline CDR1 is MGHRA and CDR2 is YSYEKL. CDR3 in DNA: TGCGCCAGCAGCCAAGAGGGGCGACGGCCGGGGGGCACTAATGAAAAACTGTTTTTT. Amino acids: CASSQEGRRPGGTNEKLFF.

The chain couples TRBV7-2 to TRBJ2-7; 8 nucleotides align to TRBD1. Germline V gene lookup returns CDR1 SGHTA and CDR2 FQGNSA. The V gene end was trimmed by 5 bases and the J gene end by 2 bases; junction bases not matched to a gene: 8. The CDR3 length is 15 residues. CDR3 residues: CASSTGTGATYEQYF. The CDR3 DNA reads as TGTGCCAGCAGCACCGGGACAGGAGCGACCTACGAGCAGTACTTC.